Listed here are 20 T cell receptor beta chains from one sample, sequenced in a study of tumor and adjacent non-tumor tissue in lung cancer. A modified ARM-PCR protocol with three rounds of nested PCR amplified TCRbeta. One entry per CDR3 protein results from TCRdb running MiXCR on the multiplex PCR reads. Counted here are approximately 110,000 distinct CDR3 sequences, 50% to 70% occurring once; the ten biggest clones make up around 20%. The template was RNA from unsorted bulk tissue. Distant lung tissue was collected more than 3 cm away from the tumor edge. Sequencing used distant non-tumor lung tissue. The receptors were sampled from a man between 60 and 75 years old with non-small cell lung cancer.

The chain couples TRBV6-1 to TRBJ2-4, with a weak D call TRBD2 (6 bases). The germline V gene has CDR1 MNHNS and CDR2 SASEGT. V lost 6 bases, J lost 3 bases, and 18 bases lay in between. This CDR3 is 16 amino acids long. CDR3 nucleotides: TGTGCCAGCAGCCACGGGGGTGCAGGAGTCAAAAACATTCAGTACTTC. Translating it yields CASSHGGAGVKNIQYF.

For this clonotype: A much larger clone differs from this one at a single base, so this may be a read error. In nucleotides, the CDR3 is TGTGCCAGCAGCTTAGCAGGGAATTCCTACGAGCAGTACTTC. Translated, it gives CASSLAGNSYEQYF. V usage is TRBV7-8 and J usage is TRBJ2-7; no clear D gene. The CDR3 has 14 residues. V lost 0 bases and J 1 base, leaving 7 bases between the germline ends. The germline V gene has CDR1 SGHVS and CDR2 FQNEAQ.

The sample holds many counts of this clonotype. DNA of the CDR3: TGTGCCAGCAGTTATCTAGCGGGCTCCTACAATGAGCAGTTCTTC. Residues: CASSYLAGSYNEQFF. The V call is TRBV6-6, the J call TRBJ2-1, with TRBD2 matching 8 bases. The CDR3 is made up of 15 amino acids. The V gene end was trimmed by 3 bases and the J gene end by 0 bases; junction bases not matched to a gene: 1. CDR1 is MNHNY, CDR2 SVGAGI, per germline (reference sequence).

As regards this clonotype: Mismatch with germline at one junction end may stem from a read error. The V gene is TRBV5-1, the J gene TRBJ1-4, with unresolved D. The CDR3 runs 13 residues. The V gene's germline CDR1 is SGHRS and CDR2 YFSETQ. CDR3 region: CASSLVDNEKLSF. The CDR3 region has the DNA TGCGCCAGCAGCTTGGTGGATAATGAAAAACTGTCTTTT.

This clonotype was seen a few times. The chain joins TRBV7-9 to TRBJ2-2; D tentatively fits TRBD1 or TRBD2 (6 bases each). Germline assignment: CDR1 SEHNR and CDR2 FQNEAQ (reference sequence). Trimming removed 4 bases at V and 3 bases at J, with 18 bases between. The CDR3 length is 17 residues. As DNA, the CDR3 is TGTGCCAGCAGCTCAGGGCTCCCGGGGGCGGACACCGGGGAGCTGTTTTTT. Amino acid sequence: CASSSGLPGADTGELFF.

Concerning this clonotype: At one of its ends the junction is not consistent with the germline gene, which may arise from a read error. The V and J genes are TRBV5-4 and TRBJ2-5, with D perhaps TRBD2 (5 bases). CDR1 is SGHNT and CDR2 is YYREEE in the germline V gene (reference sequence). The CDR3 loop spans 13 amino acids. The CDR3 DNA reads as TGTGCCAGCAGCCCCGGGATGCCGGAGACCCGGTACTTC. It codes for CASSPGMPETRYF. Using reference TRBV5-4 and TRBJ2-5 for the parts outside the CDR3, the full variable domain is ETGVTQSPTHLIKTRGQQVTLRCSSQSGHNTVSWYQQALGQGPQFIFQYYREEENGRGNFPPRFSGLQFPNYSSELNVNALELDDSALYLCASSPGMPETRYFGPGTRLLVL.

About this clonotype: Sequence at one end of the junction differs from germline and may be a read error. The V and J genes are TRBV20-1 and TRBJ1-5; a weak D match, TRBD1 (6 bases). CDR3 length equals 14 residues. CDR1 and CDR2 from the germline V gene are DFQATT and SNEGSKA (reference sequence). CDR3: CNASRTGPNQLQHF. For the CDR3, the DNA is TGCAATGCTAGTCGTACAGGGCCCAATCAGCTCCAGCATTTT.

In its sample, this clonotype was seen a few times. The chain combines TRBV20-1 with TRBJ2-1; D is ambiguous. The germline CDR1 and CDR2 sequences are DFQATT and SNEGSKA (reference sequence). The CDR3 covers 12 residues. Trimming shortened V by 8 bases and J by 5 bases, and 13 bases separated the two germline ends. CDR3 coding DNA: TGCAGTACCCCGGAAACGCACAATGAGCAGTTCTTC. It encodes CSTPETHNEQFF.

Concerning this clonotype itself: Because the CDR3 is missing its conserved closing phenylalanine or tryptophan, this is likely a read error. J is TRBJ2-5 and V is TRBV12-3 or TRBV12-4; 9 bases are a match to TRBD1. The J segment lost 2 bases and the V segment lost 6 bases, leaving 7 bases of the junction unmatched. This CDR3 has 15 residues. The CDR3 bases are TGTGCCAGCAGCACTGGACAGGGGTGGCAAGAGACCCAGTACCTA. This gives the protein CASSTGQGWQETQYL.

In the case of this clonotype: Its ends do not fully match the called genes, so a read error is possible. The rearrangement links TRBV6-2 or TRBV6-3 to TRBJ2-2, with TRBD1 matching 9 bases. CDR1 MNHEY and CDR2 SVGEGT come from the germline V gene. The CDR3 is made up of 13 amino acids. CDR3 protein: CASRLQGAGELSF. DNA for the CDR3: TGTGCCAGCAGACTACAGGGGGCCGGGGAGCTGTCTTTT.

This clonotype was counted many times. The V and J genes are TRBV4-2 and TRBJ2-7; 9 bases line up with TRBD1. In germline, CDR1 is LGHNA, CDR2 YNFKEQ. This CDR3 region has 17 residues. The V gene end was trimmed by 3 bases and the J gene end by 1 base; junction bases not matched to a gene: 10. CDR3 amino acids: CASSQEDIGQGSYEQYF. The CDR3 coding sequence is TGTGCCAGCAGCCAGGAAGATATCGGACAGGGGTCCTACGAGCAGTACTTC.

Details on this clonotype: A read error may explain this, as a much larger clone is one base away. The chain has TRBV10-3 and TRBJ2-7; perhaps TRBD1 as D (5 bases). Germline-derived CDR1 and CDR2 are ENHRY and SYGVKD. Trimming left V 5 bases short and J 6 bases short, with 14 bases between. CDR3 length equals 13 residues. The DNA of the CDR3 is TGTGCCATCAGTACAAGTCGTCAGGGCGAGCAGTACTTC. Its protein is CAISTSRQGEQYF.

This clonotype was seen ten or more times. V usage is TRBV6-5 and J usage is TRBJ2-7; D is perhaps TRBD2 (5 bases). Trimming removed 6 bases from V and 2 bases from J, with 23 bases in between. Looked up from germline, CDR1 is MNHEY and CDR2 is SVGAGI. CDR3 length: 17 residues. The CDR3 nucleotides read TGTGCCAGCAGCCCCACAGCAGGTCGGACTGGAACCTACGAGCAGTACTTC. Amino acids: CASSPTAGRTGTYEQYF.

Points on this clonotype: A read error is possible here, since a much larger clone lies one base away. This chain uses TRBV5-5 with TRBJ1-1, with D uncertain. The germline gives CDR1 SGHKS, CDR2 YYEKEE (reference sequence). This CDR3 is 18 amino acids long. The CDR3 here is CASSLSRTTFIMNTETFF. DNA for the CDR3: TGTGCCAGCAGCTTGTCCAGGACTACGTTTATAATGAACACTGAAACTTTCTTT. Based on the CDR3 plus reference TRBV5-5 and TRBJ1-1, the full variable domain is DAGVTQSPTHLIKTRGQQVTLRCSPISGHKSVSWYQQVLGQGPQFIFQYYEKEERGRGNFPDRFSARQFPNYSSELNVNALLLGDSALYLCASSLSRTTFIMNTETFFGQGTRLTVV.

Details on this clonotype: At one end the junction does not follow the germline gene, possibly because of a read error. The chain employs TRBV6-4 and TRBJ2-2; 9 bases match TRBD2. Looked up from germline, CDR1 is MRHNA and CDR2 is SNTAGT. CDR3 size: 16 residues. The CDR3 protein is CPSKLAGDVVTGELFF. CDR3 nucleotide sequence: TGTCCCAGCAAATTAGCGGGAGACGTGGTAACCGGAGAGCTGTTTTTT.

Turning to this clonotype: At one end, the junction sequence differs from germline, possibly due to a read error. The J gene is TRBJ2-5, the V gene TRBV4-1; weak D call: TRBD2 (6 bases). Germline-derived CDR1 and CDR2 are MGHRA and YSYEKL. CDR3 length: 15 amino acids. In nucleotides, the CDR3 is TGCGCCGGCAGGAAAGTACGAGCGGGTCAAGAGACCCAGTACTTC. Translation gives CAGRKVRAGQETQYF.

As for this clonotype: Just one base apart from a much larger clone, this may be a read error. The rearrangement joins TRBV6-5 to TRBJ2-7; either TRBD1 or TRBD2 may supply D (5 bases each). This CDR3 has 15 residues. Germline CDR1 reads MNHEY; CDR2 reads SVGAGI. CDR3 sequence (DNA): TGTGTCAGCAGTGATCCCGGGACCGCCGCCTACGAGCAGTACTTC. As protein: CVSSDPGTAAYEQYF.

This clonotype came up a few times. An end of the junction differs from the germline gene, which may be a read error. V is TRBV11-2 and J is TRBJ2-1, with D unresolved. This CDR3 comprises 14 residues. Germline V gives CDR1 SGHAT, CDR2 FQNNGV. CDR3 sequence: CASNLDGSRDEQFF. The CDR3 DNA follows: TGTGCCAGCAACTTAGACGGGTCCCGCGATGAGCAGTTCTTC.

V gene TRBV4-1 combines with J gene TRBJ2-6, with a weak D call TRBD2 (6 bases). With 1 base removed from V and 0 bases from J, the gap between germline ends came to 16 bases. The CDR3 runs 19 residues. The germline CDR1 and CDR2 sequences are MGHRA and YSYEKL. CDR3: CASSQGVGLISSGANVLTF. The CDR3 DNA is TGCGCCAGCAGCCAAGGCGTGGGACTGATAAGCTCTGGGGCCAACGTCCTGACTTTC.

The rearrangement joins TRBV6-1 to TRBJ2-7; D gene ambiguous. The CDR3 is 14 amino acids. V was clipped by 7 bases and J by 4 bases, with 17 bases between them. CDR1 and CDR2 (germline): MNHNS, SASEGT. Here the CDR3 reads CASTEVPLGYEQYF. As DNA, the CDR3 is TGTGCCAGCACCGAAGTCCCCCTGGGGTACGAGCAGTACTTC.